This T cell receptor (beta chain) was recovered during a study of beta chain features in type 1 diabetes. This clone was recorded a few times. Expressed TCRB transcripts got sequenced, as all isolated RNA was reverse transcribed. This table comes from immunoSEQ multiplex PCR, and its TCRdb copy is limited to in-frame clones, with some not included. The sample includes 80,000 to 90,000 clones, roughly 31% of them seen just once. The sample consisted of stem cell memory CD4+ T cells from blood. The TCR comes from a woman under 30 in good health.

Written as DNA, the CDR3 is TGTGCCAGCAGCCCCGCGGGACAGGGAGCAGCTGAAGCTTTCTTT. This sequence encodes CASSPAGQGAAEAFF. The chain uses TRBV6-6 and TRBJ1-1; 9 nucleotides align to TRBD1. From germline, CDR1 is MNHNY and CDR2 SVGAGI (reference sequence). The CDR3 is 15 residues long. The V segment lost 6 bases and the J segment 6 bases; nucleotides outside the gene matches: 11.